These 21 T cell receptor beta chains were all obtained from the same sample, sequenced in a study of blood T cell repertoires in COVID-19. The table came from immunoSEQ multiplex PCR; TCRdb's copy has only in-frame clones and leaves some out. Of more than 150,000 clones in the sample, almost 80% are singletons; the top ten hold roughly a sixth. The sequencing sample was made of peripheral blood. These receptors were taken from a man in his 60s with active or convalescent COVID-19.

The V and J genes are TRBV15 and TRBJ1-3, with D uncertain. This CDR3 contains 15 residues. Germline values: CDR1 LNHNV, CDR2 YYDKDF (reference sequence). Trimming removed 9 bases from V and 4 bases from J, with 19 bases in between. The CDR3 sequence is CATSRDEGSGNTIYF. CDR3 bases: TGTGCCACTTCCCGGGATGAGGGATCAGGAAACACCATATATTTT.

The chain couples TRBV4-1 to TRBJ2-1; D is unresolved. CDR3 length equals 11 residues. Deletions cut 1 base from V and 14 bases from J, with 9 bases between. Germline V lookup: CDR1 MGHRA, CDR2 YSYEKL. This chain's CDR3 is CASSQGLEKFF. CDR3 in DNA: TGCGCCAGCAGCCAAGGGCTGGAGAAGTTCTTC.

This chain uses TRBV6-6 with TRBJ1-2; a weak D match, TRBD1 (5 bases). V was pared by 6 bases and J by 4 bases, with 15 bases between. This CDR3 is built from 14 residues. Germline CDR1 is MNHNY and CDR2 is SVGAGI (reference sequence). The CDR3 sequence is CASSPPGVGYGYTF. CDR3 nucleotide sequence: TGTGCCAGCAGCCCCCCGGGGGTGGGCTATGGCTACACCTTC.

The chain combines TRBV2 with TRBJ1-5, with 9 bases that match TRBD1. The CDR3 totals 15 residues. In germline, CDR1 is SNHLY, CDR2 FYNNEI. V was pared by 6 bases and J by 1 base, with 4 bases of the junction left unmatched. CDR3 amino acids: CASRSGTGSNQPQHF. Written as DNA, the CDR3 is TGTGCCAGCAGGTCCGGGACAGGGAGCAATCAGCCCCAGCATTTT.

Concerning this clone: The same CDR3 can be traced to other DNA sequences in this sample. This chain links TRBV7-9 with TRBJ2-7, with 9 nucleotides matching TRBD1. Germline CDR1 reads SEHNR; CDR2 reads FQNEAQ (reference sequence). Losses at the gene ends were 2 bases for V and 2 bases for J; bases not matched to a gene: 4. The CDR3 contains 15 residues. The CDR3 nucleotides read TGTGCCAGCAGCTTATCCGGGACAGGGACCTACGAGCAGTACTTC. The encoded protein is CASSLSGTGTYEQYF.

The V gene is TRBV11-3, the J gene TRBJ2-7; no definite D call. Germline V gene lookup returns CDR1 SGHNT and CDR2 YENEEA. Trimming left V 1 base short and J 4 bases short, with 14 bases between. The CDR3 totals 15 residues. CDR3 loop: CASSLGPQTPYEQYF. Here the CDR3 DNA reads TGTGCCAGCAGCTTAGGGCCGCAAACACCTTACGAGCAGTACTTC. Combining the CDR3 with reference TRBV11-3 and TRBJ2-7 gives the whole variable domain EAGVVQSPRYKIIEKKQPVAFWCNPISGHNTLYWYLQNLGQGPELLIRYENEEAVDDSQLPKDRFSAERLKGVDSTLKIQPAELGDSAVYLCASSLGPQTPYEQYFGPGTRLTVT.

This chain links TRBV9 with TRBJ1-5; D is perhaps TRBD1 (5 bases). From germline, CDR1 is SGDLS and CDR2 YYNGEE. V gave up 0 bases and J gave up 4 bases, with 20 bases separating them. The CDR3 is 18 amino acids. The chain's CDR3 is CASSVAIPRAGRNQPQHF. As DNA, the CDR3 is TGTGCCAGCAGCGTAGCGATACCCCGAGCAGGGCGGAATCAGCCCCAGCATTTT.

V usage is TRBV5-1 and J usage is TRBJ1-1, with no clear D. The CDR3 length is 15 residues. The V end lost 4 bases, the J end lost 0 bases, and 13 bases lay between the germline ends. CDR1 is SGHRS and CDR2 is YFSETQ in the germline V gene. CDR3 coding DNA: TGCGCCAGCAGCCCCCGACTTAATGTGAACACTGAAGCTTTCTTT. Its translation: CASSPRLNVNTEAFF.

V usage is TRBV6-1 and J usage is TRBJ1-2, with 9 bases identical to TRBD1. Germline assignment: CDR1 MNHNS and CDR2 SASEGT. Germline trimming cut 6 bases from V and 3 bases from J; bases unmatched to any gene: 5. This CDR3 spans 14 amino acids. As DNA, the CDR3 is TGTGCCAGCAGGATGGGACAGGGCCACTATGGCTACACCTTC. Its translation is CASRMGQGHYGYTF.

The chain uses TRBV27 and TRBJ2-2, with TRBD1 as a possible D gene (5 bases). Germline V gene data show CDR1 as MNHEY and CDR2 as SMNVEV (reference sequence). V lost 4 bases and J 2 bases, leaving 11 bases between the germline ends. The CDR3 contains 15 residues. The CDR3 nucleotides read TGTGCCAGCAGTTGGGGCAGGATCAACACCGGGGAGCTGTTTTTT. Residues: CASSWGRINTGELFF.

This sequence joins TRBV9 and TRBJ2-1; 12 bases align to TRBD2. The CDR3 runs to 15 residues. Trimming removed 0 bases from V and 6 bases from J; junction bases left unmatched: 1. Germline V gene data show CDR1 as SGDLS and CDR2 as YYNGEE. The CDR3 loop is CASSVGTSGANEQFF. In DNA, the CDR3 is TGTGCCAGCAGCGTAGGGACTAGCGGGGCCAATGAGCAGTTCTTC.

This clone was seen just once. This chain connects TRBV19 to TRBJ1-3, with D uncertain. CDR3 length: 15 residues. The germline V gene encodes CDR1 LNHDA and CDR2 SQIVND (reference sequence). V was clipped by 8 bases and J by 0 bases, with 14 bases between them. The CDR3 region has the DNA TGTGCCAGTGGGGAGAACTGGCTCTCTGGAAACACCATATATTTT. As protein: CASGENWLSGNTIYF.

The V gene is TRBV19, the J gene TRBJ1-1; tentatively, D is TRBD1 (5 bases). Trimming shortened V by 8 bases and J by 1 base, and 11 bases separated the two germline ends. The germline CDR1 and CDR2 sequences are LNHDA and SQIVND (reference sequence). This CDR3 spans 13 amino acids. This CDR3 is CASGGKRNTEAFF. The CDR3 DNA reads TGTGCCAGTGGGGGGAAAAGGAACACTGAAGCTTTCTTT.

The gene calls are TRBV5-1 and TRBJ2-6; 7 bases are a match to TRBD1. Germline V gene data show CDR1 as SGHRS and CDR2 as YFSETQ. CDR3 length: 15 amino acids. V gave up 4 bases and J gave up 2 bases; unmatched junction bases: 3. CDR3 nucleotide sequence: TGCGCCAGCAGCCCAGGACAGGCTGGGGCCAACGTCCTGACTTTC. Protein sequence: CASSPGQAGANVLTF.

This clone was seen only once. This chain connects TRBV28 to TRBJ1-1; D possibly corresponds to TRBD1 (6 bases). Trimming removed 5 bases at V and 3 bases at J, with 31 bases between. The CDR3 runs to 20 residues. CDR1 is MDHEN, CDR2 SYDVKM, per germline. CDR3 in DNA: TGTGCCAGCAGTGTCGGGACACTGGGTACTAGGGGAACTATGGACACTGAAGCTTTCTTT. It encodes CASSVGTLGTRGTMDTEAFF.

In its sample, this clone was seen once. The rearrangement joins TRBV6-5 to TRBJ2-1; a weak D match, TRBD2 (5 bases). V was trimmed by 7 bases and J by 0 bases, leaving 10 bases between them. The CDR3 is 14 residues long. The V gene's germline CDR1 is MNHEY and CDR2 SVGAGI. The CDR3 DNA reads TGTGCCAGCACGAAGGACTTCTCCTACAATGAGCAGTTCTTC. This sequence encodes CASTKDFSYNEQFF.

The CDR3 spells CASSLGLAGEPYEQYF. In DNA form, the CDR3 reads TGTGCCAGCAGCTTGGGTCTAGCGGGAGAACCCTACGAGCAGTACTTC. The V gene is TRBV5-6, the J gene TRBJ2-7; TRBD2 aligns across 10 bases. CDR3 length equals 16 residues. V lost 0 bases, J lost 2 bases, and 5 bases stayed unmatched. Germline CDR1 is SGHDT and CDR2 is YYEEEE.

The rearrangement links TRBV18 to TRBJ2-7, with no clear D. In germline, CDR1 is KGHSH, CDR2 LQKENI. V gave up 0 bases and J gave up 3 bases, with 6 bases separating them. The CDR3 sequence is 13 residues long. CDR3 amino acids: CASSPPAYYEQYF. The CDR3 DNA reads TGTGCCAGCTCACCACCGGCTTACTACGAGCAGTACTTC.

This clone was recorded only once. The chain combines TRBV2 with TRBJ2-7; TRBD2 agrees at 12 bases. Germline V lookup: CDR1 SNHLY, CDR2 FYNNEI. The CDR3 spans 13 residues. V dropped 4 bases and J dropped 9; count of bases not matched to a gene: 4. The CDR3 loop is CASSGTSGMRQYF. The CDR3 nucleotides read TGTGCCAGCAGTGGGACTAGCGGGATGCGGCAGTACTTC.

The rearrangement links TRBV10-3 to TRBJ1-1; perhaps TRBD1 as D (5 bases). CDR1 is ENHRY and CDR2 is SYGVKD in the germline V gene. This CDR3 is built from 15 residues. Trimming shortened V by 4 bases and J by 1 base, and 13 bases separated the two germline ends. The CDR3 DNA is TGTGCCATCAGTGGTTCAGGGAGGTGGAACACTGAAGCTTTCTTT. The encoded protein is CAISGSGRWNTEAFF.

This clone was counted once. The chain uses TRBV5-1 and TRBJ2-2; 7 positions match TRBD1. There are 15 residues in the CDR3. J lost 4 bases, V lost 1 base, and 4 bases had no gene match. Germline CDR1 and CDR2: SGHRS and YFSETQ. The CDR3 region is CASSLTTGATGELFF. The DNA of the CDR3 is TGCGCCAGCAGCTTGACTACAGGGGCCACCGGGGAGCTGTTTTTT.